This TCR beta chain emerged from a study of tumor-infiltrating lymphocytes in primary liver carcinoma. Study-wide results and limits: Only about 7.5-24% of top clones showed up in all five tumor regions. Tumor top-250-clone fractions significantly exceeded those of blood (p = 0.039).

Starting material of 400 to 600 ng total RNA yielded TCR beta cDNA via a constant-region primer. The TCR beta library was amplified through three nested multiplex PCR rounds in a modified ARM-PCR procedure. Running around 9 cycles apiece, the first two PCR rounds relied on TRBV1-TRBV30 forward primers together with a C-beta reverse primer. MiXCR, applied by TCRdb to the multiplex PCR reads, yields one record per CDR3 protein. The sample contains 95,000 to 150,000 distinct CDR3 sequences, 50% to 70% of which appear only once. This CDR3 is built from 16 residues. CDR1 and CDR2 (germline): MNHEY, SVGAGI. Co-extraction of both nucleic acids (RNA and DNA) used about 18-31 mg of unsorted bulk tissue. A remark on this clonotype: The antigen is unknown. This sequence may be a read error, since a much larger clone differs from it by one base.

The sequenced sample was liver tumor tissue from sampling region 1. Described subset: tumor region T1, superior pole. The TCR comes from a woman aged 55-69 years with primary liver carcinoma and hepatitis B virus infection. The V call is TRBV6-5, the J call TRBJ2-1; 11 nucleotides agree with TRBD2. CDR3 in DNA: TGTGCCGGCAGCCCGCAAGGGACTAGCGGACACAATGAGCAGTTCTTC. Translating gives CAGSPQGTSGHNEQFF.